This T cell receptor (beta chain) was documented in a study of cytomegalovirus exposure and HLA in healthy donors. Overall study context: Earlier sequencing of 150 million to 200 million T cells yielded around 100 million unique TCR beta sequences. Regarding the study as a whole: Specificity for CMV antigens was confirmed in vitro for a few of the CMV-associated chains. Near-uniform donor sequencing depth was presumed by presence/absence analyses.

The PCR employed 60 Vbeta primers together with 13 Jbeta primers. The assay was immunoSEQ multiplex PCR, and TCRdb's table has in-frame clones only and misses some. The data contain under 150,000 clones, roughly 84% of them seen just once; the ten biggest clones take up 1% to 1.5%. Germline V lookup: CDR1 MNHEY, CDR2 SVGAGI. V trimming: 6 bases; J trimming: 5 bases; junction bases outside the gene matches: 6. The CDR3 totals 15 residues. As for this clone: The antigen remains undetermined.

Sequenced input: PBMCs. This TCR came from a girl aged 2 to 10 in good health and CMV-seronegative. This chain links TRBV6-5 with TRBJ2-7; the match to TRBD2 covers 14 bases. CDR3 protein: CASSRGLAGDNEQYF. DNA of the CDR3: TGTGCCAGCAGCAGGGGACTAGCGGGAGACAACGAGCAGTACTTC.